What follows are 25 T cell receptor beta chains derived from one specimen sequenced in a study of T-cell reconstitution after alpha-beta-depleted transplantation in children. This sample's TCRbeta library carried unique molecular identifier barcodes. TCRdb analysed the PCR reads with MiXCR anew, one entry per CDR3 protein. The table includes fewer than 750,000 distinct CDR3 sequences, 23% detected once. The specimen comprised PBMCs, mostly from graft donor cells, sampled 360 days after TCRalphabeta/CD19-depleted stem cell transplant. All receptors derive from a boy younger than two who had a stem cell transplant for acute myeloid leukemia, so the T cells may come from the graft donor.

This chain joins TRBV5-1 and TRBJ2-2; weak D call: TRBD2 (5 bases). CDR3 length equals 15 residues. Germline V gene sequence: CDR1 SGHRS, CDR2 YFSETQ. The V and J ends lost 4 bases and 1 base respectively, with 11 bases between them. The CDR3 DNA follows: TGCGCCAGCAGCCGAGTAGGAGGGAACACCGGGGAGCTGTTTTTT. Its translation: CASSRVGGNTGELFF.

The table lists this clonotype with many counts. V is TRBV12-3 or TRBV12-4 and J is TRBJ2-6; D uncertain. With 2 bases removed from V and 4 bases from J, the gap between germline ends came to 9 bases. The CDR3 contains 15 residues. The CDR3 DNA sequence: TGTGCCAGCAGTTTACGACGGAACGGGGCCAACGTCCTGACTTTC. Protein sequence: CASSLRRNGANVLTF.

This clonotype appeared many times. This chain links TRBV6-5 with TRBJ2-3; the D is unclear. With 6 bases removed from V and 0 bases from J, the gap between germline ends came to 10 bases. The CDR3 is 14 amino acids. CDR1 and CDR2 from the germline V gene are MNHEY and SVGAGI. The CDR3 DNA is TGTGCCAGCAGAACACACTATAGCACAGATACGCAGTATTTT. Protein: CASRTHYSTDTQYF.

As DNA, the CDR3 is TGTGCCAGCAGCTTAGCGCTGGGACCTTACTCTGGAAACACCATATATTTT. Its protein product is CASSLALGPYSGNTIYF. The J gene is TRBJ1-3, the V gene TRBV7-9; D is possibly TRBD1 (5 bases). Trimming pared 0 bases from V and 0 bases from J, leaving 12 bases between. CDR1 and CDR2 from the germline V gene are SEHNR and FQNEAQ (reference sequence). The CDR3 contains 17 residues.

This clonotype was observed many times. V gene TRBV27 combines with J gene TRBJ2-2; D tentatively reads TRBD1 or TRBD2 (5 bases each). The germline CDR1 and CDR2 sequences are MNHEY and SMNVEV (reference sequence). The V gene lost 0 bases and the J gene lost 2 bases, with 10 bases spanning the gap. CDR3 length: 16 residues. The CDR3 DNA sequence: TGTGCCAGCAGTTTATCGGGGGAGCTTAACACCGGGGAGCTGTTTTTT. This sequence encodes CASSLSGELNTGELFF.

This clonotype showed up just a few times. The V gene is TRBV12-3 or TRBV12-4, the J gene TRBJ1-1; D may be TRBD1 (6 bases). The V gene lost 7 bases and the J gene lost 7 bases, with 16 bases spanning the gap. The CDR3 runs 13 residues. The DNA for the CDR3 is TGTGCCAGCACCTTAGGGGGTGGGGTTGAAGCTTTCTTT. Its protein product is CASTLGGGVEAFF.

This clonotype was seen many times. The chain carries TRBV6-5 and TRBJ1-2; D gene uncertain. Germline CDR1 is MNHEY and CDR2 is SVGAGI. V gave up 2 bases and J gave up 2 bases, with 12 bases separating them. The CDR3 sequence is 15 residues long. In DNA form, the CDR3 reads TGTGCCAGCAGTTACGAGGGCAGCGAGAACTATGGCTACACCTTC. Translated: CASSYEGSENYGYTF.

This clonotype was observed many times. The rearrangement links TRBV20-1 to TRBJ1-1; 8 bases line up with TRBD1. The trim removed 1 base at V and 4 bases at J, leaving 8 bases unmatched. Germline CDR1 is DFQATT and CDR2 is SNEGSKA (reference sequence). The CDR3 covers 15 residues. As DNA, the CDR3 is TGCAGTGCTAGAGGTGACAGGGGCGGGGGCACTGAAGCTTTCTTT. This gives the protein CSARGDRGGGTEAFF.

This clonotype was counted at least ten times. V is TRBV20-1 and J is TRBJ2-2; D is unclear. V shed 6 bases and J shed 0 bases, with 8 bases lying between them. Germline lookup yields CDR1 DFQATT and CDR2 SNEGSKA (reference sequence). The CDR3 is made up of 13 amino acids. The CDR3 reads CSASDSNTGELFF. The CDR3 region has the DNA TGCAGTGCAAGCGACTCGAACACCGGGGAGCTGTTTTTT.

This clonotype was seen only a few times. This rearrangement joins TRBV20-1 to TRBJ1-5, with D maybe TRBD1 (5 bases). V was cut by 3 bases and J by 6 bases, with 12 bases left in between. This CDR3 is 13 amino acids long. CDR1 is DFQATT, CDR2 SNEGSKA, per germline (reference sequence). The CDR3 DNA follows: TGCAGTGCTAGTGAACAGGAGGGTCAGCCCCAGCATTTT. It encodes CSASEQEGQPQHF.

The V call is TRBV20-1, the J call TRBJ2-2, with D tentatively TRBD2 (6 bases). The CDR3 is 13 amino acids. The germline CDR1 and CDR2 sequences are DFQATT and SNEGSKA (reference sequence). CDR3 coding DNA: TGCTGCGCATGGGACTCGAACACCGGGGAGCTGTTTTTT. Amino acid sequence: CCAWDSNTGELFF.

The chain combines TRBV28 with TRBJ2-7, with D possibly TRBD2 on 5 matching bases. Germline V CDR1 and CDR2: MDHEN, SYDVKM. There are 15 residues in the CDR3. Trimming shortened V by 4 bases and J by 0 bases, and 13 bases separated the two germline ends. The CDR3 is CASSSLGESSYEQYV. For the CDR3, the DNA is TGTGCCAGCAGTTCCCTCGGGGAGAGCTCCTACGAGCAGTACGTC.

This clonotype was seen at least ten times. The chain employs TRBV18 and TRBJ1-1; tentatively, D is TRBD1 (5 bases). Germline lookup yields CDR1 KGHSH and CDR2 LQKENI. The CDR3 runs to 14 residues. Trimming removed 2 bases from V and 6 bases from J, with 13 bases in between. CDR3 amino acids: CASSPDRSLSEAFF. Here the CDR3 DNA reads TGTGCCAGCTCACCAGACAGATCTCTCTCTGAAGCTTTCTTT.

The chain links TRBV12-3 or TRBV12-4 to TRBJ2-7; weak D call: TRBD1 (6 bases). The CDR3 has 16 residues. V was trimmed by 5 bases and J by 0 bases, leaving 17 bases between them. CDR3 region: CASSPPAGAGSYEQYV. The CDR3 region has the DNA TGTGCCAGCAGTCCCCCCGCAGGGGCCGGCTCCTACGAGCAGTACGTC.

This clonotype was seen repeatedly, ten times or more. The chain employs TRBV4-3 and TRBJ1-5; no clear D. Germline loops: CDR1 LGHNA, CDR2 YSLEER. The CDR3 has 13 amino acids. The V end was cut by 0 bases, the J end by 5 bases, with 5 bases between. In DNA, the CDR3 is TGCGCCAGCAGCCAAGAGAGGGATCAGCCCCAGCATTTT. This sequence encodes CASSQERDQPQHF.

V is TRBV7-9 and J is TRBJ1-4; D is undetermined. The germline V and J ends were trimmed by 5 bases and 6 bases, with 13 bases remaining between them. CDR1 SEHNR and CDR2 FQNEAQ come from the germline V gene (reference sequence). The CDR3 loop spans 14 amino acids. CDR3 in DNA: TGTGCCAGCAGCCGGACTCCTCTGGATGAAAAACTGTTTTTT. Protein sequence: CASSRTPLDEKLFF.

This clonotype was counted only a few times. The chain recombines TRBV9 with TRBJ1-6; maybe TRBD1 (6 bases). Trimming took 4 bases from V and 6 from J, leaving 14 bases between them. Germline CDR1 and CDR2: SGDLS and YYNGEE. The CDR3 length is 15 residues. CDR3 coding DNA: TGTGCCAGCAGCCGACTCGGACAGATTAATTCACCCCTCCACTTT. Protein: CASSRLGQINSPLHF.

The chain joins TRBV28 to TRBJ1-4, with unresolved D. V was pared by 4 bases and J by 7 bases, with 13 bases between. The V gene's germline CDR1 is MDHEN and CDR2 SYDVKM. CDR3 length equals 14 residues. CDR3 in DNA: TGTGCCAGCAGTTCAATATCGGGTTCTGAAAAACTGTTTTTT. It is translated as CASSSISGSEKLFF.

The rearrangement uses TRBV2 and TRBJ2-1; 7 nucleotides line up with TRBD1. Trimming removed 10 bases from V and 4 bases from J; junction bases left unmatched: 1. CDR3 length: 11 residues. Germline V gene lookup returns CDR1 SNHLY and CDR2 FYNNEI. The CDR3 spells CAMGQYNEQFF. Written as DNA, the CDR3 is TGTGCCATGGGACAGTACAATGAGCAGTTCTTC.

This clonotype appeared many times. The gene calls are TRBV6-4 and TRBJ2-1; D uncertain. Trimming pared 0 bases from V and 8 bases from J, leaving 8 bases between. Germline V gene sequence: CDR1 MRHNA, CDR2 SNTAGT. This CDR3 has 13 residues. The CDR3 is CASSDSILDEQFF. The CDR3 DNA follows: TGTGCCAGCAGTGACTCGATCCTAGATGAGCAGTTCTTC.

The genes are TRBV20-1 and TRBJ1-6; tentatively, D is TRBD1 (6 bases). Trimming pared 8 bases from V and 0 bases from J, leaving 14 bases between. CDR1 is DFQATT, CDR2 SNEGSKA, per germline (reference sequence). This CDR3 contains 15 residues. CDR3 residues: CSYTGSSSYNSPLHF. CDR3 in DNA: TGCAGTTACACAGGGTCAAGCTCCTATAATTCACCCCTCCACTTT.

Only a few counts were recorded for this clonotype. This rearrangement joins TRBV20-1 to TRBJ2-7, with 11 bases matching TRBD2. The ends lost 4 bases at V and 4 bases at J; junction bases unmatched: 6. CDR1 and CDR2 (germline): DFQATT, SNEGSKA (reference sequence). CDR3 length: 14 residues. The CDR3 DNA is TGCAGTGCTAAAATTAGCGGGGGGGCTTACGAGCAGTACTTC. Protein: CSAKISGGAYEQYF.

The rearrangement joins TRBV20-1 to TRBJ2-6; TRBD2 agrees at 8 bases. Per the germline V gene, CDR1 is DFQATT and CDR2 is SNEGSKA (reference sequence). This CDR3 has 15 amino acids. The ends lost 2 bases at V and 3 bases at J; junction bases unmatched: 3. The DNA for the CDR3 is TGCAGTGCTAGATCGGGGGGGCATGGGGCCAACGTCCTGACTTTC. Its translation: CSARSGGHGANVLTF.

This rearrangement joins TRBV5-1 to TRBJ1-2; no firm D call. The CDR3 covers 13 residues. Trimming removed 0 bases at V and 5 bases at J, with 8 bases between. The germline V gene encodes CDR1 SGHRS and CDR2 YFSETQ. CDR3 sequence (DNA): TGCGCCAGCAGCTTGGACTACCAATATGGCTACACCTTC. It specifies CASSLDYQYGYTF.

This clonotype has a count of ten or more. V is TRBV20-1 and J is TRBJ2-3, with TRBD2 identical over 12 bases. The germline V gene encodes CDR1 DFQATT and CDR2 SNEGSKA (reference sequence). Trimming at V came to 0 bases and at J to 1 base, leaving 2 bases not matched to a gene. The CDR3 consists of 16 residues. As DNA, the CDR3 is TGCAGTGCTAGAGATGGACTAGCGGGGCGCACAGATACGCAGTATTTT. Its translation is CSARDGLAGRTDTQYF.